These 20 T cell receptor beta chains came from one sample sequenced in a study of tumor and adjacent non-tumor tissue in lung cancer. A modified ARM-PCR protocol with three rounds of nested PCR amplified TCRbeta. One entry per CDR3 protein results from TCRdb running MiXCR on the multiplex PCR reads. The data show tens of thousands of distinct CDR3 sequences, 55% to 70% seen once. No cell sorting was done before RNA was extracted from the tissue. The specimen was lung tumor tissue. The receptors stem from a man in his forties or fifties with non-small cell lung cancer.

The chain is built from TRBV6-6 and TRBJ2-7, with a tentative D call TRBD2 (6 bases). V was pared by 0 bases and J by 4 bases, with 13 bases between. Per germline, CDR1 MNHNY and CDR2 SVGAGI (reference sequence). This CDR3 region has 15 residues. The DNA of the CDR3 is TGTGCCAGCAGTTACTCTAGGACTGGAGGGTACGAGCAGTACTTC. Its translation: CASSYSRTGGYEQYF.

Details on this clonotype: Since no conserved phenylalanine or tryptophan closes the CDR3, a read error is the likely cause. V and J are TRBV11-3 and TRBJ2-3; 10 nucleotides align to TRBD2. CDR1 and CDR2 (germline): SGHNT, YENEEA. The CDR3 extends over 15 amino acids. CDR3 sequence: CARSAGTSGTDTQYL. Here the CDR3 DNA reads TGTGCAAGGAGCGCCGGGACTAGCGGCACAGATACGCAGTATCTT.

Turning to this clonotype: No conserved phenylalanine or tryptophan is present at the end of the CDR3, so a read error is the likely explanation. It is unclear where the CDR3 begins or ends on the DNA, so no DNA is shown, and the CDR3 is as TCRdb lists it. The CDR3 loop reads CASSVERSGLVY. The chain uses TRBV11-3 and TRBJ2-1; the table gives TRBD2 as D, unverified against the DNA. Germline V gives CDR1 SGHNT, CDR2 YENEEA. The CDR3 numbers 12 amino acids, ends counted.

This clonotype was counted once. The chain uses TRBV11-2 and TRBJ2-3; D tentatively reads TRBD1 or TRBD2 (5 bases each). Germline CDR1 and CDR2: SGHAT and FQNNGV. CDR3 length: 14 residues. In nucleotides, the CDR3 is TGTGAAAGCAGCAAACCGGGACGGGCAGATACGCAGTATTTT. Amino acids: CESSKPGRADTQYF.

This clonotype was counted only a few times. Germline and junction disagree at one end, which may indicate a read error. The rearrangement links TRBV29-1 to TRBJ2-7, with D possibly matching TRBD2 (5 bases). The germline CDR1 and CDR2 sequences are SQVTM and ANQGSEA. The CDR3 consists of 15 residues. The CDR3 here is CSVEHPEGSSYGQYF. The DNA for the CDR3 is TGCAGCGTTGAACACCCAGAGGGTAGCTCCTACGGGCAGTACTTT.

On this clonotype: Germline is not matched at one junction end, which may reflect a read error. The chain has TRBV4-1 and TRBJ1-1; the D is unclear. Germline CDR1 and CDR2: MGHRA and YSYEKL. The CDR3 has 18 amino acids. CDR3 sequence reads: CVSSQDPRGRAGATEAFF. The CDR3 DNA sequence: TGCGTCAGCAGCCAAGATCCTCGCGGGAGGGCAGGTGCCACTGAAGCTTTCTTT.

Concerning this clonotype: The junction departs from germline at one end; a sequencing error may be responsible. The chain combines TRBV6-6 with TRBJ1-1; unclear D gene. CDR1 MNHNY and CDR2 SVGAGI come from the germline V gene (reference sequence). This CDR3 is 18 amino acids long. In DNA, the CDR3 is TGTGCCAGCGGTTACCACCCCCGGATAGGGCGCATGAACACTGAAGCTTTCTTT. Its protein is CASGYHPRIGRMNTEAFF.

The rearrangement links TRBV10-1 to TRBJ2-3; possible D gene TRBD1, 6 bases. Trimming cost V 6 bases and J 7 bases, with 20 bases left between them. This CDR3 region has 15 residues. CDR1 WNHNN and CDR2 SYGVQD come from the germline V gene (reference sequence). CDR3 in amino acids: CASRDGTTSTNTQYF. The DNA of the CDR3 is TGCGCCAGCAGAGACGGGACAACCAGTACAAATACGCAGTATTTT.

With respect to this clonotype: Its ends do not fully match the called genes, so a read error is possible. V is TRBV6-6 and J is TRBJ1-1; 7 bases align to TRBD1. Looked up from germline, CDR1 is MNHNY and CDR2 is SVGAGI (reference sequence). The CDR3 has 14 residues. Here the CDR3 DNA reads TGTGCCAACAGTTACGACAGGGAGCCAACTGAAGCTTTCTTT. This encodes CANSYDREPTEAFF.

The V gene is TRBV5-4, the J gene TRBJ1-2; D call uncertain. V was cut by 3 bases and J by 8 bases, with 17 bases left in between. This CDR3 region has 14 residues. The germline CDR1 and CDR2 sequences are SGHNT and YYREEE (reference sequence). The CDR3 sequence is CASSYPRAVEGYTF. Written as DNA, the CDR3 is TGTGCCAGCAGCTACCCGAGGGCAGTCGAAGGCTACACCTTC.

This clonotype was recorded many times. CDR3 protein: CASSGEGNTYNEQFF. For the CDR3, the DNA is TGTGCCAGCAGTGGTGAAGGAAACACTTACAATGAGCAGTTCTTC. The rearrangement links TRBV2 to TRBJ2-1; no firm D call. CDR1 SNHLY and CDR2 FYNNEI come from the germline V gene. Between the trimmed V and J ends, which lost 4 bases and 4 bases, there was a span of 14 bases. This CDR3 has 15 residues.

A remark on this clonotype: One junction end does not reproduce the germline sequence, and a read error may be involved. The chain has TRBV5-1 and TRBJ2-7; 9 nucleotides match TRBD2. Germline CDR1 reads SGHRS; CDR2 reads YFSETQ. The CDR3 contains 14 residues. The CDR3 spells CAISLGGGAYEQYF. DNA of the CDR3: TGCGCCATCAGCTTGGGCGGGGGGGCCTACGAGCAGTACTTC.

CDR3 loop: CASSLEAGGPYEQYF. The CDR3 nucleotides are TGCGCCAGCAGCTTGGAAGCGGGAGGGCCCTACGAGCAGTACTTC. The J gene is TRBJ2-7, the V gene TRBV5-1, with 10 bases identical to TRBD2. V shed 0 bases, J shed 2 bases, and the junction held 2 bases outside the gene matches. The germline V gene encodes CDR1 SGHRS and CDR2 YFSETQ. The CDR3 extends over 15 amino acids. Looking up the rest from reference TRBV5-1 and TRBJ2-7 gives the full variable domain: KAGVTQTPRYLIKTRGQQVTLSCSPISGHRSVSWYQQTPGQGLQFLFEYFSETQRNKGNFPGRFSGRQFSNSRSEMNVSTLELGDSALYLCASSLEAGGPYEQYFGPGTRLTVT.

Regarding this clonotype: Since a much larger clone is just one base distant, this may be a read error. This chain connects TRBV4-2 to TRBJ1-2; D remains ambiguous. From germline, CDR1 is LGHNA and CDR2 YNFKEQ. The CDR3 is made up of 13 amino acids. In nucleotides, the CDR3 is TGTGTCAGCAGCCCGGGGTGGAACTATGGCTACACCTTC. It yields the protein CVSSPGWNYGYTF.

In the case of this clonotype: This clone may be a read error of a much larger clone one base away. This sequence joins TRBV11-2 and TRBJ2-5, with TRBD2 as a possible D gene (6 bases). CDR3 size: 13 residues. Looked up from germline, CDR1 is SGHAT and CDR2 is FQNNGV. This chain's CDR3 is CSSSFWRGETQYF. CDR3 bases: TGTTCCAGCAGCTTTTGGAGGGGAGAGACCCAGTACTTC.

A note on this clonotype: This likely comes from a read error, as the CDR3 has no conserved phenylalanine or tryptophan at its end. It is unclear where the CDR3 begins or ends on the DNA, so no DNA is shown, and the CDR3 is as TCRdb lists it. CDR3 loop: CASSQGGGEASL. The V gene is TRBV16, the J gene TRBJ1-1; no DNA check was done on the table's D call, TRBD1. The CDR3 contains 12 residues when both ends are counted. CDR1 KGHSY and CDR2 FQNENV come from the germline V gene.

The chain couples TRBV6-1 to TRBJ2-3, with a possible D match to TRBD1 (5 bases). Germline V gives CDR1 MNHNS, CDR2 SASEGT. The CDR3 consists of 17 residues. The CDR3 DNA reads as TGTATCAGCAGTAATGGTAGAGGCCCACTGGGGCGAGATACGCAGTATTTT. It codes for CISSNGRGPLGRDTQYF.

J is TRBJ2-7 and V is TRBV29-1, with 8 bases fitting TRBD1. This CDR3 region has 14 residues. Germline values: CDR1 SQVTM, CDR2 ANQGSEA. This chain's CDR3 is CIVVTGTGFSEQYF. The CDR3 DNA sequence: TGCATCGTAGTTACCGGGACAGGCTTCAGCGAGCAGTACTTC.

Note on this clonotype: This could be a read error, since a much larger clone is one nucleotide away. The rearrangement joins TRBV5-1 to TRBJ2-4; perhaps D is TRBD1 or TRBD2 (6 bases each). The germline V gene encodes CDR1 SGHRS and CDR2 YFSETQ. The CDR3 totals 17 residues. The CDR3 reads CASSSPRGPIAKTIQYF. The CDR3 DNA reads TGCGCCAGCAGCTCGCCCCGGGGGCCGATAGCCAAAACCATTCAGTACTTC.

The table lists this clonotype with a count of one. A clone one base away is much larger, so this may be a read error. No conserved phenylalanine or tryptophan ends this CDR3, so it is likely a read error. This sequence joins TRBV6-2 or TRBV6-3 and TRBJ2-7, with a possible D match to TRBD1 (6 bases). Per the germline V gene, CDR1 is MNHEY and CDR2 is SVGEGT. Trimming removed 8 bases from V and 0 bases from J, with 14 bases in between. The CDR3 contains 14 residues. CDR3 coding DNA: TGTGCCAGCGGAAGCCAACAGGGCTCCTACGAGCAGTACTCC. As protein: CASGSQQGSYEQYS.